This TCR beta chain is drawn from a study of blood T cell repertoires in COVID-19. Study background: Whether acute or convalescent, the COVID-19 samples came from the United States, Italy and Spain. Sources were T cells, B-cell-depleted T cells, or PBMCs; the material itself was cDNA or gDNA.

Authors' processing steps: Estimates of nucleated cell counts were drawn from the amplification of reference gene primers. Here immunoSEQ multiplex PCR was the method, and the copy in TCRdb shows in-frame clones only, minus some. The V and J calls and clone size were taken over from that table, and D and trimming were inferred from the DNA. This sample has 180,000 or so clones, with approximately 83% found just once. Per germline, CDR1 LGHDT and CDR2 YNNKEL (reference sequence). Losses at the gene ends were 1 base for V and 4 bases for J; bases not matched to a gene: 8. This CDR3 has 17 amino acids. The V gene is TRBV3-1 (or the pseudogene TRBV3-2), the J gene TRBJ2-7; 12 bases line up with TRBD2. The clonotype comes from a man aged 55 to 70 with acute or convalescent COVID-19. The specimen was peripheral blood. The CDR3 bases are TGTGCCAGCAGCCAAGCTCCTAGCGGGAGGGGGGGGTACGAGCAGTACTTC. Its protein is CASSQAPSGRGGYEQYF.